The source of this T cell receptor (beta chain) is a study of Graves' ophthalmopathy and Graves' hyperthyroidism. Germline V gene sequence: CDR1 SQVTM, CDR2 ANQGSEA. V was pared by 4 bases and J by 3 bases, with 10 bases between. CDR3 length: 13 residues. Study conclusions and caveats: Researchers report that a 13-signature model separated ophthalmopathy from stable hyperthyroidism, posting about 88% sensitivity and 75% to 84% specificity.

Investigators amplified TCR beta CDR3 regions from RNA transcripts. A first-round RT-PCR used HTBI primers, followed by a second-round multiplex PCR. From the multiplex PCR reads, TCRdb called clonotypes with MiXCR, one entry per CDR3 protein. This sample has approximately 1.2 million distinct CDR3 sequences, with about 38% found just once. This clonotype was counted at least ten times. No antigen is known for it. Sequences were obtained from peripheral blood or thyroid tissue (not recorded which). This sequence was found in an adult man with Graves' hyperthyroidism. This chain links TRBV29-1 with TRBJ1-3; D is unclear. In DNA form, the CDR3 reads TGCAGCGTTGGGGTAGGCCTTGGAAACACCATATATTTT. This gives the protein CSVGVGLGNTIYF.